These 20 T cell receptor beta chains originate from one sample sequenced in a study of blood T cell repertoires in COVID-19. Repertoires were generated with immunoSEQ multiplex PCR, while TCRdb's copy carries only in-frame clones and drops some. The sample consists of hundreds of thousands of clones, approximately 86% of them appearing once. Source material: peripheral blood. All receptors come from a woman in her 70s with COVID-19, enrolled during active disease.

This chain connects TRBV10-3 to TRBJ2-7; 7 bases line up with TRBD1. The ends lost 0 bases at V and 3 bases at J; junction bases unmatched: 2. CDR1 and CDR2 from the germline V gene are ENHRY and SYGVKD. The CDR3 totals 14 residues. Here the CDR3 DNA reads TGTGCCATCAGTGAGTCCCCAGGGGGCTACGAGCAGTACTTC. Its protein product is CAISESPGGYEQYF.

This clone has just one count. This chain's CDR3 is CASTPAGGGYGELFF. CDR3 coding DNA: TGTGCCAGTACCCCCGCGGGGGGTGGATACGGGGAGCTGTTTTTT. The genes are TRBV19 and TRBJ2-2; 8 bases align to TRBD2. Germline V gives CDR1 LNHDA, CDR2 SQIVND (reference sequence). V shed 7 bases and J 7 bases; nucleotides not matched to a gene: 11. The CDR3 contains 15 residues. The complete variable domain, with remaining parts taken from reference TRBV19 and TRBJ2-2, reads DGGITQSPKYLFRKEGQNVTLSCEQNLNHDAMYWYRQDPGQGLRLIYYSQIVNDFQKGDIAEGYSVSREKKESFPLTVTSAQKNPTAFYLCASTPAGGGYGELFFGEGSRLTVL.

The gene calls are TRBV24-1 and TRBJ2-2; 9 positions agree with TRBD1. This CDR3 spans 17 amino acids. V was pared by 4 bases and J by 8 bases, with 13 bases of the junction left unmatched. From germline, CDR1 is KGHDR and CDR2 SFDVKD. CDR3 residues: CATSEPPGQGAFGELFF. CDR3 bases: TGTGCCACCAGTGAGCCGCCGGGACAGGGCGCTTTTGGGGAGCTGTTTTTT.

The chain couples TRBV9 to TRBJ2-3; D is undetermined. V lost 1 base to trimming and J lost 0 bases, with 9 bases between them. CDR3 length: 15 residues. The germline V gene encodes CDR1 SGDLS and CDR2 YYNGEE. The CDR3 DNA reads as TGTGCCAGCAGCGTAATGAGATTTAGCACAGATACGCAGTATTTT. It encodes CASSVMRFSTDTQYF.

The chain is built from TRBV29-1 and TRBJ1-2, with TRBD1 identical over 7 bases. The ends lost 0 bases at V and 2 bases at J; junction bases unmatched: 9. Germline V gives CDR1 SQVTM, CDR2 ANQGSEA. CDR3 length equals 16 residues. The CDR3, as DNA: TGCAGCGTTGAAGATCTGGGGACAGCCGAAAACTATGGCTACACCTTC. It encodes CSVEDLGTAENYGYTF.

This chain joins TRBV24-1 and TRBJ2-7; D unresolved. In germline, CDR1 is KGHDR, CDR2 SFDVKD. The V end lost 7 bases, the J end lost 2 bases, and 11 bases lay between the germline ends. This CDR3 contains 13 residues. Here the CDR3 reads CATSRDNAYEQYF. In nucleotides, the CDR3 is TGTGCCACCAGCCGAGACAACGCCTACGAGCAGTACTTC.

The V gene is TRBV28, the J gene TRBJ2-4, with 9 bases identical to TRBD1. The CDR3 consists of 16 residues. V shed 5 bases and J 1 base; nucleotides not matched to a gene: 6. The germline V gene has CDR1 MDHEN and CDR2 SYDVKM. CDR3 bases: TGTGCCAGCAGTCAACAGGGGGCTAGGGCCAAAAACATTCAGTACTTC. Translated: CASSQQGARAKNIQYF.

V is TRBV19 and J is TRBJ1-1, with TRBD1 identical over 11 bases. CDR1 is LNHDA and CDR2 is SQIVND in the germline V gene (reference sequence). V dropped 4 bases and J dropped 6; count of bases not matched to a gene: 4. The CDR3 is 14 residues long. CDR3 protein: CASSTGQGASEAFF. The DNA for the CDR3 is TGTGCCAGTAGTACAGGACAGGGGGCATCTGAAGCTTTCTTT.

This chain uses TRBV24-1 with TRBJ2-3, with D possibly being TRBD2 (6 bases). Germline V gene lookup returns CDR1 KGHDR and CDR2 SFDVKD. The ends were cut back, 3 bases at V and 5 bases at J, with 17 bases in the middle. The CDR3 is 16 residues long. In nucleotides, the CDR3 is TGTGCCACCAGTGATAGTCGCGGGGCCGCACGAGATACGCAGTATTTT. This sequence encodes CATSDSRGAARDTQYF.

V is TRBV24-1 and J is TRBJ2-1, with TRBD2 matching over 13 bases. The CDR3 length is 16 residues. V shed 4 bases, J shed 4 bases, and the junction held 3 bases outside the gene matches. Germline assignment: CDR1 KGHDR and CDR2 SFDVKD. The CDR3 coding sequence is TGTGCCACCAGTGAACCGACTAGCGGGGGGTACAATGAGCAGTTCTTC. Protein sequence: CATSEPTSGGYNEQFF.

J is TRBJ1-1 and V is TRBV28, with 10 bases lining up with TRBD1. In germline, CDR1 is MDHEN, CDR2 SYDVKM. J gave up 4 bases and V 6 bases, and 5 bases lay outside the gene matches. CDR3 length: 14 residues. This CDR3 is CASRGRDRGTEAFF. In DNA form, the CDR3 reads TGTGCCAGCAGAGGTCGGGACAGGGGCACTGAAGCTTTCTTT.

The chain joins TRBV7-3 to TRBJ2-3, with 10 bases identical to TRBD2. The length of the CDR3 is 16 residues. The germline CDR1 and CDR2 sequences are SGHTA and FQGTGA. Trimming removed 5 bases from V and 4 bases from J; junction bases left unmatched: 9. CDR3 sequence: CASSLIAGGRADTQYF. CDR3 DNA: TGTGCCAGCAGCCTAATAGCGGGGGGCAGGGCAGATACGCAGTATTTT.

About this clone: Different DNA sequences within this sample yield the same CDR3. The chain recombines TRBV5-1 with TRBJ2-5; 13 bases match TRBD2. This CDR3 contains 15 residues. With 3 bases clipped from V and 3 bases from J, the junction kept 2 bases outside the gene matches. The V gene's germline CDR1 is SGHRS and CDR2 YFSETQ. DNA of the CDR3: TGCGCCAGCAGCTCCGGGACTAGCGGGAAAGAGACCCAGTACTTC. Translation: CASSSGTSGKETQYF.

The CDR3 spells CASSLDSLNEKLFF. For the CDR3, the DNA is TGTGCCAGCAGCTTGGACAGCCTTAATGAAAAACTGTTTTTT. The chain couples TRBV6-6 to TRBJ1-4, with D perhaps matching TRBD1 (6 bases). V shed 6 bases and J shed 4 bases, with 12 bases lying between them. CDR3 length: 14 residues. The germline V gene has CDR1 MNHNY and CDR2 SVGAGI (reference sequence).

This clone has only one observation. This chain links TRBV3-1 (or the pseudogene TRBV3-2) with TRBJ2-5; maybe TRBD1 (6 bases). Germline lookup yields CDR1 LGHDT and CDR2 YNNKEL (reference sequence). CDR3 size: 13 residues. V dropped 1 base and J dropped 4 bases, with 7 bases sitting between them. CDR3 nucleotide sequence: TGTGCCAGCAGCCAAGCCAGGGGAGAGACCCAGTACTTC. This translates into CASSQARGETQYF.

This rearrangement joins TRBV29-1 to TRBJ1-2; perhaps TRBD1 as D (5 bases). V was clipped by 2 bases and J by 8 bases, with 18 bases between them. The CDR3 has 14 residues. Looked up from germline, CDR1 is SQVTM and CDR2 is ANQGSEA. CDR3 coding DNA: TGCAGCGTTGAACCATGGGCCGGCGGGGGAGGCTACACCTTC. Its protein is CSVEPWAGGGGYTF.

J is TRBJ1-1 and V is TRBV29-1; 9 bases map to TRBD1. The V gene's germline CDR1 is SQVTM and CDR2 ANQGSEA. V was clipped by 3 bases and J by 8 bases; unmatched bases: 13. CDR3 length: 15 amino acids. The CDR3, as DNA: TGCAGCGTTGACCCCGGGGCTACAGGGGGCAGAGAAGCTTTCTTT. This codes for CSVDPGATGGREAFF.

This rearrangement joins TRBV2 to TRBJ1-2; D remains unclear. Trimming cost V 0 bases and J 0 bases, with 8 bases left between them. The germline CDR1 and CDR2 sequences are SNHLY and FYNNEI. The CDR3 is 15 residues long. CDR3 sequence reads: CASSEARLTNYGYTF. Here the CDR3 DNA reads TGTGCCAGCAGTGAAGCGAGACTGACTAACTATGGCTACACCTTC.

DNA of the CDR3: TGTGCCAGCAGTTTAAGCAGGGGAGCAAGCAATCAGCCCCAGCATTTT. Amino acids: CASSLSRGASNQPQHF. This chain connects TRBV28 to TRBJ1-5, with a weak D call TRBD1 (6 bases). CDR3 size: 16 residues. The germline V and J ends were trimmed by 2 bases and 1 base, with 12 bases remaining between them. Per germline, CDR1 MDHEN and CDR2 SYDVKM.

This chain connects TRBV30 to TRBJ1-2; possible D gene TRBD1, 5 bases. The germline V gene encodes CDR1 GTSNPN and CDR2 SVGIG (reference sequence). This CDR3 contains 12 residues. V was trimmed by 3 bases and J by 4 bases, leaving 9 bases between them. The CDR3 reads CAWSGTSYGYTF. The CDR3 DNA is TGTGCCTGGAGCGGGACTTCCTATGGCTACACCTTC.